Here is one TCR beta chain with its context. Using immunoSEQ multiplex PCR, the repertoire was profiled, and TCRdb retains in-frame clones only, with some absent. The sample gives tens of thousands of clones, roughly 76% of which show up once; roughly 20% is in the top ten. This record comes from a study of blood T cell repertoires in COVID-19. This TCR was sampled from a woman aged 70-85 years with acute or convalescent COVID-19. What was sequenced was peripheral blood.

The CDR3 is CASSLRGGTSSYEQYF. Here the CDR3 DNA reads TGTGCCAGCAGCCTCCGGGGTGGGACTAGCTCCTACGAGCAGTACTTC. The J gene is TRBJ2-7, the V gene TRBV7-2, with TRBD2 matching over 8 bases. CDR1 is SGHTA and CDR2 is FQGNSA in the germline V gene. V lost 5 bases, J lost 0 bases, and 9 bases stayed unmatched. The length of the CDR3 is 16 residues.